One sample yielded the 32 T cell receptor beta chains listed below, sequenced in a study of T cell responses to AZD1222 COVID-19 vaccine. TCRdb's table, derived via immunoSEQ multiplex PCR, lists solely in-frame clones and lacks some. The sample lists about 140,000 clones, approximately 90% occurring once. This specimen consisted of peripheral blood, obtained 28 days after the second AZD1222 dose. These receptors were taken from an adult who received the AZD1222 COVID-19 vaccine.

This clone turned up a few times. The chain carries TRBV7-2 and TRBJ2-5; the D gene is possibly TRBD2 (5 bases). Trimming took off 5 bases at V and 3 bases at J, with 13 bases between the two ends. CDR3 size: 14 residues. The V gene's germline CDR1 is SGHTA and CDR2 FQGNSA. The CDR3 sequence is CASSTNLGEETQYF. The DNA for the CDR3 is TGTGCCAGCAGCACCAATCTGGGAGAAGAGACCCAGTACTTC.

The J gene is TRBJ2-6, the V gene TRBV5-1; D gene ambiguous. Per germline, CDR1 SGHRS and CDR2 YFSETQ. With 0 bases removed from V and 0 bases from J, the gap between germline ends came to 7 bases. The CDR3 runs 16 residues. CDR3 sequence: CASSLAPFSGANVLTF. CDR3 nucleotide sequence: TGCGCCAGCAGCTTGGCCCCTTTCTCTGGGGCCAACGTCCTGACTTTC.

The V gene is TRBV3-1 (or the pseudogene TRBV3-2), the J gene TRBJ2-4; a weak D match, TRBD2 (5 bases). Per germline, CDR1 LGHDT and CDR2 YNNKEL (reference sequence). This CDR3 is built from 15 residues. The V and J ends lost 4 bases and 0 bases respectively, with 10 bases between them. CDR3 bases: TGTGCCAGCAGCCCGCAAGGACTAGCCAAAAACATTCAGTACTTC. It translates to CASSPQGLAKNIQYF.

The CDR3 spells CASSLLEGGGDTQYF. CDR3 bases: TGTGCCAGCAGCTTATTGGAGGGCGGTGGAGATACGCAGTATTTT. This rearrangement joins TRBV7-6 to TRBJ2-3; tentative D call: TRBD2 (6 bases). This CDR3 is 15 amino acids long. CDR1 and CDR2 (germline): SGHVS, FNYEAQ. Deletions cut 2 bases from V and 5 bases from J, with 14 bases between.

In regard to this clone: This same CDR3 is encoded by further DNA sequences in the sample. The chain uses TRBV5-6 and TRBJ2-7; the D gene is possibly TRBD1 (7 bases). The CDR3 is made up of 14 amino acids. Germline V lookup: CDR1 SGHDT, CDR2 YYEEEE. V was pared by 0 bases and J by 3 bases, with 10 bases between. The CDR3 loop reads CASSLGQGGYEQYF. The CDR3 DNA sequence: TGTGCCAGCAGCTTGGGTCAGGGGGGCTACGAGCAGTACTTC.

The CDR3 reads CATATSGGAQETQYF. CDR3 coding DNA: TGTGCCACCGCCACTAGCGGGGGGGCCCAAGAGACCCAGTACTTC. The gene calls are TRBV28 and TRBJ2-5; TRBD2 aligns across 13 bases. Germline V gene lookup returns CDR1 MDHEN and CDR2 SYDVKM. The CDR3 sequence is 15 residues long. The junction had 6 bases not matched to a gene; V was cut back by 10 bases and J by 1 base.

The chain joins TRBV6-2 or TRBV6-3 to TRBJ2-7; 7 bases are shared with TRBD1. Germline values: CDR1 MNHEY, CDR2 SVGEGT. This CDR3 comprises 14 residues. The trim removed 2 bases at V and 4 bases at J, leaving 5 bases unmatched. In nucleotides, the CDR3 is TGTGCCAGCAGTTACGGGACAGTGAGGTACGAGCAGTACTTC. This gives the protein CASSYGTVRYEQYF.

V gene TRBV30 combines with J gene TRBJ1-4; D may be TRBD1 (5 bases). CDR3 length: 15 residues. The germline CDR1 and CDR2 sequences are GTSNPN and SVGIG (reference sequence). Trimming left V 2 bases short and J 5 bases short, with 15 bases between. The CDR3 coding sequence is TGTGCCTGGAGTCCTAGGACCGGGGGAAATGAAAAACTGTTTTTT. It translates to CAWSPRTGGNEKLFF.

This clone appeared once. The J gene is TRBJ1-6, the V gene TRBV6-5; 8 nucleotides agree with TRBD1. Unmatched junction bases numbered 6, after V lost 10 bases and J lost 4 bases. Germline lookup yields CDR1 MNHEY and CDR2 SVGAGI. This CDR3 spans 14 amino acids. The CDR3 here is CATLDRAYNSPLHF. For the CDR3, the DNA is TGTGCCACCCTGGACAGGGCTTATAATTCACCCCTCCACTTT.

This rearrangement joins TRBV4-3 to TRBJ1-2; TRBD1 agrees at 10 bases. V dropped 0 bases and J dropped 2; count of bases not matched to a gene: 3. The CDR3 contains 16 residues. Germline lookup yields CDR1 LGHNA and CDR2 YSLEER. CDR3 DNA: TGCGCCAGCAGCCAAGAGGAGGACAGGGGGAACTATGGCTACACCTTC. Amino acids: CASSQEEDRGNYGYTF.

This chain uses TRBV28 with TRBJ1-2; TRBD1 matches 8 bases. Germline CDR1 MDHEN, CDR2 SYDVKM. The length of the CDR3 is 15 residues. The ends lost 10 bases at V and 2 bases at J; junction bases unmatched: 12. The CDR3 bases are TGTGCCACCCCTACCGGGACAGGTTCCAACTATGGCTACACCTTC. This translates into CATPTGTGSNYGYTF.

This rearrangement joins TRBV16 to TRBJ1-3; no reliable D call. V was trimmed by 2 bases and J by 9 bases, leaving 14 bases between them. Per the germline V gene, CDR1 is KGHSY and CDR2 is FQNENV. CDR3 length equals 14 residues. CDR3: CASSQIASTGTIYF. The CDR3 region has the DNA TGTGCCAGCAGCCAAATCGCCTCCACGGGCACCATATATTTT.

This chain uses TRBV4-3 with TRBJ2-7; D is uncertain. The CDR3 has 13 amino acids. V lost 4 bases and J lost 1, with 8 bases in between. CDR1 is LGHNA, CDR2 YSLEER, per germline. CDR3 sequence (DNA): TGCGCCAGCAGCCGCTACGCATCCTACGAGCAGTACTTC. Translated: CASSRYASYEQYF.

The chain is built from TRBV4-3 and TRBJ2-1; maybe TRBD2 (6 bases). This CDR3 comprises 13 residues. Trimming removed 4 bases at V and 9 bases at J, with 13 bases between. From germline, CDR1 is LGHNA and CDR2 YSLEER. In DNA, the CDR3 is TGCGCCAGCAGCCCCGGAGGAGGGCCTGAGCAGTTCTTC. It codes for CASSPGGGPEQFF.

On this clone itself: This same CDR3 is encoded by further DNA sequences in the sample. V usage is TRBV29-1 and J usage is TRBJ2-7, with D uncertain. The ends were cut back, 4 bases at V and 1 base at J, with 5 bases in the middle. CDR1 and CDR2 from the germline V gene are SQVTM and ANQGSEA. This CDR3 spans 11 amino acids. CDR3 protein: CSVVGSYEQYF. CDR3 sequence (DNA): TGCAGCGTTGTCGGATCCTACGAGCAGTACTTC.

The rearrangement joins TRBV19 to TRBJ1-1, with no clear D. The V gene lost 3 bases and the J gene lost 3 bases, with 8 bases spanning the gap. The CDR3 sequence is 13 residues long. The germline CDR1 and CDR2 sequences are LNHDA and SQIVND (reference sequence). The CDR3 region has the DNA TGTGCCAGTAGTATGGGTCAGTACACTGAAGCTTTCTTT. Translated: CASSMGQYTEAFF.

The V and J genes are TRBV10-2 and TRBJ2-3; weak D call: TRBD1 (5 bases). The V end lost 3 bases, the J end lost 2 bases, and 12 bases lay between the germline ends. CDR1 is WSHSY, CDR2 SAAADI, per germline. There are 15 residues in the CDR3. In DNA form, the CDR3 reads TGCGCCAGCAGTGAAATGGGCAGGGCCACAGATACGCAGTATTTT. It encodes CASSEMGRATDTQYF.

The CDR3 region has the DNA TGTGCCAGCAGCCCCTTAGCGGGATTCACAGATACGCAGTATTTT. Its protein product is CASSPLAGFTDTQYF. The chain has TRBV7-2 and TRBJ2-3, with 8 bases identical to TRBD2. Trimming cost V 5 bases and J 2 bases; bases outside gene matches: 6. The length of the CDR3 is 15 residues. Germline V lookup: CDR1 SGHTA, CDR2 FQGNSA.

V is TRBV6-5 and J is TRBJ1-3, with a tentative D call TRBD1 (6 bases). Germline CDR1 and CDR2: MNHEY and SVGAGI. CDR3 length: 13 amino acids. The germline V and J ends were trimmed by 8 bases and 0 bases, with 8 bases remaining between them. The CDR3 coding sequence is TGTGCCAGCGGACAGTTCTCTGGAAACACCATATATTTT. Translating gives CASGQFSGNTIYF.

The rearrangement uses TRBV28 and TRBJ2-7, with 7 bases identical to TRBD1. The trim removed 3 bases at V and 5 bases at J, leaving 7 bases unmatched. Germline V gene sequence: CDR1 MDHEN, CDR2 SYDVKM. This CDR3 comprises 14 residues. The CDR3 is CASSLEQGYHEQYF. CDR3 DNA sequence: TGTGCCAGCAGTTTGGAACAGGGGTACCACGAGCAGTACTTC.

The chain has TRBV13 and TRBJ1-2, with 7 bases lining up with TRBD1. Germline V lookup: CDR1 PRHDT, CDR2 FYEKMQ (reference sequence). Unmatched junction bases numbered 13, after V lost 4 bases and J lost 5 bases. This CDR3 comprises 16 residues. CDR3 sequence: CASSSTGNSFRYGYTF. CDR3 nucleotides: TGTGCCAGCAGCTCGACAGGGAATAGCTTTCGGTATGGCTACACCTTC.

The J gene is TRBJ1-1, the V gene TRBV5-4, with a weak D call TRBD1 (5 bases). The CDR3 length is 11 residues. CDR1 and CDR2 from the germline V gene are SGHNT and YYREEE (reference sequence). Trimming took 5 bases from V and 8 from J, leaving 10 bases between them. CDR3 sequence reads: CASRNRNEAFF. CDR3 nucleotide sequence: TGTGCCAGCAGGAACAGGAACGAAGCTTTCTTT.

The gene calls are TRBV27 and TRBJ2-7; D is uncertain. Trimming took off 6 bases at V and 2 bases at J, with 5 bases between the two ends. Germline CDR1 is MNHEY and CDR2 is SMNVEV (reference sequence). This CDR3 has 11 residues. CDR3 DNA: TGTGCCAGCAGCACCACCTACGAGCAGTACTTC. It specifies CASSTTYEQYF.

The chain carries TRBV18 and TRBJ2-7; TRBD1 matches at 8 bases. Losses at the gene ends were 3 bases for V and 2 bases for J; bases not matched to a gene: 6. The CDR3 length is 15 residues. Germline V lookup: CDR1 KGHSH, CDR2 LQKENI. The CDR3, as DNA: TGTGCCAGCTCACCGAAGGACAGGGCTACCTACGAGCAGTACTTC. Protein sequence: CASSPKDRATYEQYF.

V gene TRBV6-5 combines with J gene TRBJ2-1; D may be TRBD2 (7 bases). V was trimmed by 2 bases and J by 7 bases, leaving 18 bases between them. The CDR3 covers 16 residues. Germline loops: CDR1 MNHEY, CDR2 SVGAGI. The CDR3 bases are TGTGCCAGCAGTTACGGGGGGGCAGGGGATTGGAATGAGCAGTTCTTC. Its protein is CASSYGGAGDWNEQFF.

This clone was seen once. The V call is TRBV11-2, the J call TRBJ2-2; no reliable D call. This CDR3 spans 12 amino acids. CDR1 and CDR2 from the germline V gene are SGHAT and FQNNGV. The germline V and J ends were trimmed by 10 bases and 5 bases, with 11 bases remaining between them. CDR3 amino acids: CATAPLTGELFF. The DNA for the CDR3 is TGTGCCACCGCACCTTTAACCGGGGAGCTGTTTTTT.

Notes on this clone: At one end the junction does not follow the germline gene, possibly because of a read error. This rearrangement joins TRBV5-3 to TRBJ1-2; no firm D call. TRBV5-3 is reported as an ORF; its role is uncertain. CDR3 length: 9 amino acids. CDR3 region: CARSPRMPF. The CDR3 DNA reads as TGTGCCAGAAGCCCGCGTATGCCCTTC.

This clone was seen once. This chain links TRBV21-1 with TRBJ2-7; TRBD1 is taken as the D call from the table, unchecked against the DNA. TRBV21-1 is an annotated pseudogene. The CDR3 runs to 15 residues. In DNA, the CDR3 is TGTGCCAGCAGCAGGACCGGGACAGTCTCCTACGAGCAGTACTTC. Protein product: CASSRTGTVSYEQYF.

In its sample, this clone was seen a few times. This chain connects TRBV27 to TRBJ2-1; D not certain. Germline CDR1 MNHEY, CDR2 SMNVEV (reference sequence). Between the trimmed V and J ends, which lost 3 bases and 3 bases, there was a span of 9 bases. This CDR3 comprises 14 residues. In DNA, the CDR3 is TGTGCCAGCAGTTTGAGTAGAGTCTACAATGAGCAGTTCTTC. This gives the protein CASSLSRVYNEQFF.

The V call is TRBV7-3, the J call TRBJ2-3, with D possibly being TRBD2 (5 bases). This CDR3 has 14 residues. The germline V gene encodes CDR1 SGHTA and CDR2 FQGTGA. Trimming removed 6 bases from V and 5 bases from J, with 15 bases in between. CDR3 sequence: CASSYNGDVDTQYF. In DNA, the CDR3 is TGTGCCAGCAGTTACAACGGGGATGTAGATACGCAGTATTTT.

J is TRBJ2-7 and V is TRBV5-1, with TRBD1 identical over 7 bases. Germline lookup yields CDR1 SGHRS and CDR2 YFSETQ. This CDR3 has 14 residues. With 4 bases clipped from V and 8 bases from J, the junction kept 12 bases outside the gene matches. The CDR3 DNA reads TGCGCCAGCAGCCCGCGACCCGACAGGGACAAGCAGTACTTC. This gives the protein CASSPRPDRDKQYF.

The chain carries TRBV24-1 and TRBJ2-3; 7 positions match TRBD1. CDR1 is KGHDR and CDR2 is SFDVKD in the germline V gene. J was trimmed by 2 bases and V by 6 bases; bases with no gene match: 19. This CDR3 region has 19 residues. The CDR3 DNA is TGTGCCACCAGTCGACAACAGGGGTATGCGACGGGCCTCACAGATACGCAGTATTTT. Amino acids: CATSRQQGYATGLTDTQYF.